One TCR beta chain is described in this entry. No antigen is known for it. Every isolated RNA sample was fully reverse transcribed, so sequencing captured expressed TCRB transcripts. The repertoire was sequenced with immunoSEQ multiplex PCR; TCRdb's copy has only in-frame clones and lacks some. Among roughly 230,000 clones listed, around 9.6% were seen once. This sample is part of a study of beta chain features in type 1 diabetes. Notes on the study in general: High TCR expression in some cells could lead to their over-representation in cDNA sequencing. Researchers caution that PCR might favor shorter templates, equally among patients and controls. Moderate yet significant TCRB CDR3 shortening was seen in Type 1 diabetes patients in all four CD4+ subsets. More deletions and fewer insertions at VDJ junctions were found in patients with type 1 diabetes.

Germline CDR1 is GTSNPN and CDR2 is SVGIG (reference sequence). The CDR3 spans 14 residues. Trimming removed 7 bases from V and 9 bases from J, with 24 bases in between. Sequencing was carried out using naive CD4+ T cells from blood. The origin of this receptor is a woman aged 18-29 years in good health. The chain uses TRBV30 and TRBJ1-2, with D maybe TRBD1 (5 bases). CDR3 nucleotide sequence: TGTGCCTCCTCCGCCGGGACTCCTGGAGATCGCTACACCTTC. It specifies CASSAGTPGDRYTF.